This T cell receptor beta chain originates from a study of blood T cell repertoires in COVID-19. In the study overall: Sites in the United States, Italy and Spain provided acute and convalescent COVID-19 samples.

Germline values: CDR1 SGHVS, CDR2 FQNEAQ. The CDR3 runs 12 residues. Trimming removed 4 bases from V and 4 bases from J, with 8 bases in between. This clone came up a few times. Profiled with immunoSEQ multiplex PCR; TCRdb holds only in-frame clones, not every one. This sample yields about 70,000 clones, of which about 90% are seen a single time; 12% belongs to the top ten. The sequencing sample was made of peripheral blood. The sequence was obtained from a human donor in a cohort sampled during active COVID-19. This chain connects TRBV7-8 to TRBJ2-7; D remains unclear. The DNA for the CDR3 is TGTGCCAGCAGCTCCCCTAAATACGAGCAGTACTTC. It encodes CASSSPKYEQYF.